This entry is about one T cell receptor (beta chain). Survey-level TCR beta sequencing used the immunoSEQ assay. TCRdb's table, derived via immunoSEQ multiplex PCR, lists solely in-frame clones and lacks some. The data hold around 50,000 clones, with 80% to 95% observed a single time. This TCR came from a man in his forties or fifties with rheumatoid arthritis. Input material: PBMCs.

CDR3 residues: CAYDRLNTEAFF. The CDR3 nucleotides are TGTGCCTATGACAGGTTGAACACTGAAGCTTTCTTT. V is TRBV30 and J is TRBJ1-1, with D perhaps matching TRBD1 (6 bases). CDR3 size: 12 residues. CDR1 is GTSNPN and CDR2 is SVGIG in the germline V gene (reference sequence). Deletions cut 7 bases from V and 0 bases from J, with 9 bases between.